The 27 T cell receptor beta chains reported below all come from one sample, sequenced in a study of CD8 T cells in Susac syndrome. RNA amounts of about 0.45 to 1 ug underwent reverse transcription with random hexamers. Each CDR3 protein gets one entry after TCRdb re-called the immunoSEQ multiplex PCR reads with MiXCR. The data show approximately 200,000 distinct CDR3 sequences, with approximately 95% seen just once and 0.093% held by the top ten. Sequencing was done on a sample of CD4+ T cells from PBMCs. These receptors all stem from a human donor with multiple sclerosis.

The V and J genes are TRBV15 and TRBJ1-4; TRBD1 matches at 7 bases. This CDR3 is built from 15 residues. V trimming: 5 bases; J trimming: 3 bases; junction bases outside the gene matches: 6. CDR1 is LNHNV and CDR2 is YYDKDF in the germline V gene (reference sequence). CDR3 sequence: CATSARQGANEKLFF. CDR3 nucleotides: TGTGCCACCAGCGCGAGGCAGGGGGCTAATGAAAAACTGTTTTTT.

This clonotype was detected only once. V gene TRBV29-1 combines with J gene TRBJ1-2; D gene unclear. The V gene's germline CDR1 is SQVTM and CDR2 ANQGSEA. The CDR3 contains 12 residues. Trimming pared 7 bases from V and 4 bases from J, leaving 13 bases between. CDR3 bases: TGCAGCGCCCTGGGGTACCCCTATGGCTACACCTTC. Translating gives CSALGYPYGYTF. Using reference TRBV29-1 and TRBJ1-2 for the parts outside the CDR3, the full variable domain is SAVISQKPSRDICQRGTSLTIQCQVDSQVTMMFWYRQQPGQSLTLIATANQGSEATYESGFVIDKFPISRPNLTFSTLTVSNMSPEDSSIYLCSALGYPYGYTFGSGTRLTVV.

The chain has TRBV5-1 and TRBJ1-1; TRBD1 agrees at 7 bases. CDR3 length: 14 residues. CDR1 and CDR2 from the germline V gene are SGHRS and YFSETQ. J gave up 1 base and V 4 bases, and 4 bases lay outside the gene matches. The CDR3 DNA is TGCGCCAGCAGCACCAGGGGGGAGAACACTGAAGCTTTCTTT. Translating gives CASSTRGENTEAFF.

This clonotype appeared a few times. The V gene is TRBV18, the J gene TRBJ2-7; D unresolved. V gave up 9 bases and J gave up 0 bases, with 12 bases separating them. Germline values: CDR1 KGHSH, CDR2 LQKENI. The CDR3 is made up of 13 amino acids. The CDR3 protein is CASSPASSYEQYF. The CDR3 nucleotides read TGTGCCAGTAGTCCGGCGAGCTCCTACGAGCAGTACTTC.

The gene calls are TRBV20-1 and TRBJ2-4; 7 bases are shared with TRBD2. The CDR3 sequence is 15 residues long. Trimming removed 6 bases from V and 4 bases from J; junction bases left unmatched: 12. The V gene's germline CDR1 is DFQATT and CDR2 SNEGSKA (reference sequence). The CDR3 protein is CSALRGGRGKNIQYF. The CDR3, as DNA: TGCAGTGCCCTGCGGGGAGGGCGGGGAAAAAACATTCAGTACTTC.

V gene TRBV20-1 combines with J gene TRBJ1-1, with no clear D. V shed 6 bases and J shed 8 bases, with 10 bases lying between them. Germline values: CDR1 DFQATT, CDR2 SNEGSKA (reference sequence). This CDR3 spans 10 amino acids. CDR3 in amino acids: CSALQREAFF. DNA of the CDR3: TGCAGTGCACTACAACGAGAAGCTTTCTTT.

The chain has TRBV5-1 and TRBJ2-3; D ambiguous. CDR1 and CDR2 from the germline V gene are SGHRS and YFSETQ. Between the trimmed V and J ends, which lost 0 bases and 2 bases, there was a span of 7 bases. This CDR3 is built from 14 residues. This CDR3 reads CASSLDSATDTQYF. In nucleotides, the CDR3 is TGCGCCAGCAGCTTGGATTCCGCCACAGATACGCAGTATTTT.

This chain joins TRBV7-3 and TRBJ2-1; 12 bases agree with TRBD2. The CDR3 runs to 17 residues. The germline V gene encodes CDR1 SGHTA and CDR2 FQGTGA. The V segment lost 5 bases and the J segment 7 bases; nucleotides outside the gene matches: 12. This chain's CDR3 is CASSLAASGGAFNEQFF. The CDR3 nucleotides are TGTGCCAGCAGCCTCGCGGCTAGCGGGGGGGCCTTTAATGAGCAGTTCTTC.

CDR3 DNA sequence: TGCGCCAGCAGCCACATAGCGGGGGCCTACGAGCAGTACTTC. Translated: CASSHIAGAYEQYF. The genes are TRBV4-3 and TRBJ2-7; 9 nucleotides agree with TRBD2. CDR1 and CDR2 (germline): LGHNA, YSLEER. V was clipped by 3 bases and J by 2 bases; unmatched bases: 2. The CDR3 covers 14 residues.

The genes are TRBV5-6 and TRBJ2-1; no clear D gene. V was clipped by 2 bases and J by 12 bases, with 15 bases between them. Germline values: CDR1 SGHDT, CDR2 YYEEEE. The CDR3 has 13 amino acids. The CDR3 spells CASSFMGEIMQFF. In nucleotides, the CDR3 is TGTGCCAGCAGCTTTATGGGCGAAATCATGCAGTTCTTC.

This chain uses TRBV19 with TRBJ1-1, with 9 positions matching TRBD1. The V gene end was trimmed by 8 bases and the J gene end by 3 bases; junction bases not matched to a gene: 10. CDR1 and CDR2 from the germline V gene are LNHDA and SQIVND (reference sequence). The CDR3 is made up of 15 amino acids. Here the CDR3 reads CASRDRVSGYTEAFF. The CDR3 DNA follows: TGTGCCAGTCGGGACAGGGTGAGTGGGTACACTGAAGCTTTCTTT.

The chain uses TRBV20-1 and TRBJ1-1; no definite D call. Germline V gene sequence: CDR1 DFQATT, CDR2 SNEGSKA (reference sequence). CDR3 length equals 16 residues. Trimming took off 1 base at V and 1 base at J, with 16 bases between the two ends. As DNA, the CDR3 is TGCAGTGCTAGAGTGAACCTTCGGGGAGGGAACACTGAAGCTTTCTTT. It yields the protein CSARVNLRGGNTEAFF.

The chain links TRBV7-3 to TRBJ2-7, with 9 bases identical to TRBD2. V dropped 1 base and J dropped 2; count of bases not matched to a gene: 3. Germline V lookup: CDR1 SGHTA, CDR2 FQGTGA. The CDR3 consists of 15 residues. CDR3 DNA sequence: TGTGCCAGCAGCTTAAGAGCGGGGGGCCCCTACGAGCAGTACTTC. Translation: CASSLRAGGPYEQYF.

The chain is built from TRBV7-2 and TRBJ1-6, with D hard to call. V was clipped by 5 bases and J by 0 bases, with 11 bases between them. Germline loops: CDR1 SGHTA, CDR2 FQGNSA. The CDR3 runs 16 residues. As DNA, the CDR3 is TGTGCCAGCAGCCTCGAGGGTAACTCCTATAATTCACCCCTCCACTTT. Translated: CASSLEGNSYNSPLHF.

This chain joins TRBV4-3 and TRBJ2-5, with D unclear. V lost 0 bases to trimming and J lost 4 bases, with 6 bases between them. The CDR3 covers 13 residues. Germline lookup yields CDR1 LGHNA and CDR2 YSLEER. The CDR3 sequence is CASSQEVRETQYF. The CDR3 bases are TGCGCCAGCAGCCAAGAAGTGCGAGAGACCCAGTACTTC.

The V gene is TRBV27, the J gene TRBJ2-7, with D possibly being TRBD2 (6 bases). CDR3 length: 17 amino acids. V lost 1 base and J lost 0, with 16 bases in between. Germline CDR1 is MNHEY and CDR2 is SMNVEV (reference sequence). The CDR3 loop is CASSLFPRGSLSYEQYF. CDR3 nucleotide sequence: TGTGCCAGCAGTTTATTCCCCCGGGGGTCCCTCTCCTACGAGCAGTACTTC.

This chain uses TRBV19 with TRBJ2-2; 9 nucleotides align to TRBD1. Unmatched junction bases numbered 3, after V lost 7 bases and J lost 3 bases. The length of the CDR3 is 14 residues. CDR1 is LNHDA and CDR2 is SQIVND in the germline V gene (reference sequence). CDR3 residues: CASMTGGDTGELFF. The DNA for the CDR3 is TGTGCCAGTATGACAGGGGGGGACACCGGGGAGCTGTTTTTT.

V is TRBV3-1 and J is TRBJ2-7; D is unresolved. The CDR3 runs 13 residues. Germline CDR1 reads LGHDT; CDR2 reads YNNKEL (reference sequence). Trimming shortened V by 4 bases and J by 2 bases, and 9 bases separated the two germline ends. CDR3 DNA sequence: TGTGCCAGCAGCCCCTCGGGCACCTACGAGCAGTACTTC. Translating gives CASSPSGTYEQYF.

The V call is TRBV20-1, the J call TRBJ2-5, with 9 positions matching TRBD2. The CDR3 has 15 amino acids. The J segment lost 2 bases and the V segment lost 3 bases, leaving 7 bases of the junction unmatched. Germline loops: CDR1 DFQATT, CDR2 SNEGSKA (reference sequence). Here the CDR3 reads CSARKLTSGQETQYF. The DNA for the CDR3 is TGCAGTGCTAGGAAGTTGACTAGCGGACAAGAGACCCAGTACTTC.

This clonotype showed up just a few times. Here the CDR3 reads CATSRGSPTDTQYF. CDR3 bases: TGTGCCACCAGCAGAGGTTCCCCGACAGATACGCAGTATTTT. The V gene is TRBV15, the J gene TRBJ2-3; D gene uncertain. The CDR3 spans 14 residues. Trimming took off 1 base at V and 3 bases at J, with 8 bases between the two ends. Germline values: CDR1 LNHNV, CDR2 YYDKDF (reference sequence).

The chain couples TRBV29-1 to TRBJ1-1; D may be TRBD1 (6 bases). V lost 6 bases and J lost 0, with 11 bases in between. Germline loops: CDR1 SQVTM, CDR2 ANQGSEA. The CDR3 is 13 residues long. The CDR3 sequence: CSVSGVLNTEAFF. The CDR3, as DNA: TGCAGCGTCTCAGGGGTCTTGAACACTGAAGCTTTCTTT.

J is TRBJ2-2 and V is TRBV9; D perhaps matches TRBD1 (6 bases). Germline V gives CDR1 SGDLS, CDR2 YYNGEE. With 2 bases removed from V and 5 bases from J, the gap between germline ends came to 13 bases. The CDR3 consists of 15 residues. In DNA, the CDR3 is TGTGCCAGCAGCGTTTCCTCTCAGGGGACCGGGGAGCTGTTTTTT. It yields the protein CASSVSSQGTGELFF.

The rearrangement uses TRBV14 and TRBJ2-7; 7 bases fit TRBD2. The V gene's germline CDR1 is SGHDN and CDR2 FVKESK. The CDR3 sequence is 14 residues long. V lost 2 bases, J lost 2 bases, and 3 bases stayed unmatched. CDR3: CASSQRAGPYEQYF. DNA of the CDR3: TGTGCCAGCAGCCAAAGAGCGGGGCCCTACGAGCAGTACTTC.

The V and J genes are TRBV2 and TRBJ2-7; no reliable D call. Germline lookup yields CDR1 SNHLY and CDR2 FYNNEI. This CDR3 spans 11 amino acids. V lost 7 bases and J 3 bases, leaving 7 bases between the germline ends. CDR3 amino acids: CASNYHYEQYF. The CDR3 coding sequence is TGTGCCAGCAATTACCACTACGAGCAGTACTTC.

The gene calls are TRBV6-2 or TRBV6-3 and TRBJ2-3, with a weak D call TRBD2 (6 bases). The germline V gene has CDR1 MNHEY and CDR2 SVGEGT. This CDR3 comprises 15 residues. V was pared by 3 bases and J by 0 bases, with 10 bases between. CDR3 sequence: CASSYDGTSTDTQYF. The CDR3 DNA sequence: TGTGCCAGCAGTTATGACGGGACTAGCACAGATACGCAGTATTTT.

The CDR3 sequence is CASSQSGRGTDTQYF. The CDR3 bases are TGTGCCAGCAGCCAATCTGGACGGGGCACAGATACGCAGTATTTT. The genes are TRBV6-5 and TRBJ2-3; D uncertain. Germline V CDR1 and CDR2: MNHEY, SVGAGI. Trimming stripped 6 bases from V and 1 base from J, with 14 bases between. The CDR3 totals 15 residues.

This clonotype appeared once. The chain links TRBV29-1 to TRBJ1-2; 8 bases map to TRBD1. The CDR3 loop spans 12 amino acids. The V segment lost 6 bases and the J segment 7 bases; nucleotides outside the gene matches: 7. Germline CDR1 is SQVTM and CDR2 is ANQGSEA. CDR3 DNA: TGCAGCGTCCAGACAGGGGCCTCTGGCTACACCTTC. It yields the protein CSVQTGASGYTF.